This T cell receptor beta chain was recorded in a study of T cells after yellow fever vaccination. Whole-study results and caveats: Detected again after the booster were most primary-vaccination clones, at approximately 95% CD4 and about 90% CD8. Peaking faster, on day 5 versus 15, the secondary response was nonetheless weaker.

A note on this clonotype: Its antigen is still unknown.

The germline gives CDR1 SGHAT, CDR2 FQNNGV. CDR3 length equals 20 residues. Trimming at V came to 6 bases and at J to 2 bases, leaving 18 bases not matched to a gene. By 5'RACE template switching, TCR cDNA was produced, with a universal primer site and UMIs added in the process. TCRdb independently ran MiXCR on the 5' RACE reads; one entry per CDR3 protein. This sample has approximately 300,000 distinct CDR3 sequences, with around 6.8% found just once. The chain carries TRBV11-2 and TRBJ2-1, with 11 bases matching TRBD2. The sample was PBMCs, taken around 45 days after the first yellow fever vaccination. The source of this sequence is a man between 18 and 29 years old who received the YFV17D yellow fever vaccine. CDR3 sequence: CASSWTPGLAAQTPYNEQFF. The CDR3 DNA sequence: TGTGCCAGCAGTTGGACCCCGGGACTAGCGGCGCAGACCCCCTACAATGAGCAGTTCTTC.